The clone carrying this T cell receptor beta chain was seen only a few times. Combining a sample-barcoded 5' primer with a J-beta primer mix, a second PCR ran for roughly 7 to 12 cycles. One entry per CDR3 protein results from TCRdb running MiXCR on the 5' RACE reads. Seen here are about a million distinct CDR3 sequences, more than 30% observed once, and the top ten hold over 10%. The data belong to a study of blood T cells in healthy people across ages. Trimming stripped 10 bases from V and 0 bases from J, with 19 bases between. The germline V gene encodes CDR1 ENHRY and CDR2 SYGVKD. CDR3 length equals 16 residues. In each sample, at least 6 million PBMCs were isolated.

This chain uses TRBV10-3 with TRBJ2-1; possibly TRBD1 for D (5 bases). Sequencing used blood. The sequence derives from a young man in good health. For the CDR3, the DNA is TGTGCCACCAGGGCCGGCGGAGAGCACTCCTACAATGAGCAGTTCTTC. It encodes CATRAGGEHSYNEQFF.